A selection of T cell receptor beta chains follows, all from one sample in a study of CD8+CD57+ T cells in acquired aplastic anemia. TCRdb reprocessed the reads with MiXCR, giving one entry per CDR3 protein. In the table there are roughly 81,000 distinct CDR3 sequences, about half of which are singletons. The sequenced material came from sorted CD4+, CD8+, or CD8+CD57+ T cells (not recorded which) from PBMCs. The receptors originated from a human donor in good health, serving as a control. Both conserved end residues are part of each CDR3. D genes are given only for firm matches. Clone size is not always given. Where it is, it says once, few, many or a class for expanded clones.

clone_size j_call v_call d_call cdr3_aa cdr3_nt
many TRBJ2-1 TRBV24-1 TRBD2 CATSDVLAGGLSEQFF TGTGCCACCAGTGATGTACTAGCGGGGGGGCTCTCAGAGCAGTTCTTC
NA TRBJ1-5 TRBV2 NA CASKKNSNQPQHF TGTGCCAGCAAGAAAAATAGCAATCAGCCCCAGCATTTT
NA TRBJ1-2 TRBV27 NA CASSPSRGYLNYGYTF TGTGCCAGCAGTCCCTCGAGGGGGTACCTTAACTATGGCTACACCTTC
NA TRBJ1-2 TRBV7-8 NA CASSSGGRTF TGTGCCAGCAGCTCGGGGGGTCGCACCTTC
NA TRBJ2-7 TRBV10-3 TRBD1 CAISDPTGSRPYEQYF TGTGCCATCAGTGATCCGACAGGGAGCAGACCCTACGAGCAGTACTTC
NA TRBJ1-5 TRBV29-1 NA CSVGGGGGQPQHF TGCAGCGTAGGGGGAGGAGGAGGCCAGCCCCAGCATTTT
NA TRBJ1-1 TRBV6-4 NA CASSVKVGTEAFF TGTGCCAGCAGTGTTAAGGTGGGCACTGAAGCTTTCTTT
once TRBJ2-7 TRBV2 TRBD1 CASSLIQGASEQYF TGTGCCAGCAGCCTGATACAGGGGGCAAGCGAGCAGTACTTC
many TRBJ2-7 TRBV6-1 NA CASSDWGLNEQYF TGTGCCAGCAGTGATTGGGGTCTGAACGAGCAGTACTTC
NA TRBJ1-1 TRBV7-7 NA CASKRGTEAFF TGTGCCAGCAAAAGGGGAACTGAAGCTTTCTTT
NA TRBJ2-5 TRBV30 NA CAWSSGLEETQYF TGTGCCTGGAGTTCCGGGTTGGAGGAGACCCAGTACTTC
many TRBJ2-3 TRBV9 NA CASSVTGSTDTQYF TGTGCCAGCAGCGTCACAGGGTCCACAGATACGCAGTATTTT
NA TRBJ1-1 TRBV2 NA CASKLGPRTENTEAFF TGTGCCAGCAAGCTCGGGCCCCGGACAGAGAACACTGAAGCTTTCTTT
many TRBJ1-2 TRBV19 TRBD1 CASSHDREINYGYTF TGTGCCAGTAGTCATGACAGGGAGATTAACTATGGCTACACCTTC
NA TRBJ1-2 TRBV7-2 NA CASSLAGYGYTF TGTGCCAGCAGCTTGGCAGGGTATGGCTACACCTTC
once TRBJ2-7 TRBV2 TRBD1 CASSTFGDRGNEQYF TGTGCCAGCAGCACGTTTGGGGACAGGGGAAACGAGCAGTACTTC
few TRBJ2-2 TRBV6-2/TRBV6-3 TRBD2 CASSKREYGGELFF TGTGCCAGCAGTAAGCGGGAGTACGGCGGGGAGCTGTTTTTT
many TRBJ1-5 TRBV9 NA CASSVGQDSNQPQHF TGTGCCAGCAGCGTAGGGCAGGATAGCAATCAGCCCCAGCATTTT
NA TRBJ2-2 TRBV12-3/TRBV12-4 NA CASTTHYTGELFF TGTGCCAGCACCACCCACTACACCGGGGAGCTGTTTTTT
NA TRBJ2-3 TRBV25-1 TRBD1 CASSPPTSVDRGVTDTQYF TGTGCCAGCAGTCCACCAACCTCTGTGGACAGGGGAGTCACAGATACGCAGTATTTT
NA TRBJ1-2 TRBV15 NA CATSKRGSNYGYTF TGTGCCACCAGCAAGCGGGGATCTAACTATGGCTACACCTTC
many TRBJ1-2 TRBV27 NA CASSLSANYGYTF TGTGCCAGTAGCTTGTCAGCTAACTATGGCTACACCTTC
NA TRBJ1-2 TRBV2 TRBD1 CASSSTGDHGYTF TGTGCCAGCAGTTCGACAGGGGACCATGGCTACACCTTC
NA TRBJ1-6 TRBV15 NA CATSRAPLRPGNPPLHF TGTGCCACCAGCAGAGCCCCTCTACGTCCGGGGAATCCACCCCTCCACTTT
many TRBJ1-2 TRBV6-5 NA CASSYSKEGGLNF TGTGCCAGCAGTTACTCGAAAGAGGGGGGCCTCAACTTC
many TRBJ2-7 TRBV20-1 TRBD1 CSASDRTGISYEQYF TGCAGTGCTAGTGACAGGACAGGGATATCCTACGAGCAGTACTTC
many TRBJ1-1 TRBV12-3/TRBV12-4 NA CASSLVWDEAFF TGTGCCAGCAGTTTAGTGTGGGATGAAGCTTTCTTT
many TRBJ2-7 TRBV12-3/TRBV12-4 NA CASSWIRDEQYF TGTGCCAGCAGCTGGATTCGGGACGAGCAGTACTTC
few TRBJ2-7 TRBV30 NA CAWSESSYEQYF TGTGCCTGGTCCGAGAGCTCCTACGAGCAGTACTTC
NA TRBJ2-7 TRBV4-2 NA CASSQETHLSYEQYF TGTGCCAGCAGCCAAGAGACCCACCTGTCGTACGAGCAGTACTTC
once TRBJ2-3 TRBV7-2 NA CASSTDRPDTQYF TGTGCCAGCAGCACCGACAGGCCAGATACGCAGTATTTT
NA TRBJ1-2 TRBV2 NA CASSALAAATYGYTF TGTGCCAGCAGTGCTTTGGCGGCAGCTACATATGGCTACACCTTC
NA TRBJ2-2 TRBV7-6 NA CASTGQPNTGELFF TGTGCCAGCACCGGACAGCCGAACACCGGGGAGCTGTTCTTT
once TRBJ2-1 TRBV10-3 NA CAISLDSSYNEQFF TGTGCCATCAGCCTGGACAGCTCCTACAATGAGCAGTTCTTC
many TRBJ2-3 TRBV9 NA CASSWTADPTDTQYF TGTGCCAGCAGCTGGACAGCAGACCCCACAGATACGCAGTATTTT
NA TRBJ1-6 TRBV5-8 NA CASSLGQSNSPLHF TGTGCCAGCAGCTTGGGGCAGAGTAATTCACCCCTCCACTTT
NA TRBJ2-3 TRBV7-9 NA CASSRTGYTDAQYF TGTGCCAGCAGCCGAACGGGGTACACAGATGCGCAGTATTTT
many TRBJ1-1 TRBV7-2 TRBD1 CASSFRTGTGDIMNTEAFF TGTGCCAGCAGCTTTAGAACCGGGACAGGAGATATCATGAACACTGAAGCTTTCTTT
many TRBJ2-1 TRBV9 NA CASSSGRLNEQFF TGTGCCAGCAGCTCTGGACGGCTCAATGAGCAGTTCTTC
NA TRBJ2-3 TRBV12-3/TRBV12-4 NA CASSLGKTDTQYF TGTGCCAGCAGTTTAGGTAAAACAGATACGCAGTATTTT
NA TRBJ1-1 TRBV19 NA CASTFSGVNTEAFF TGTGCCAGTACCTTCTCAGGGGTGAACACTGAAGCTTTCTTT
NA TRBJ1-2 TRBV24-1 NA CATRGETYGYTF TGTGCCACCCGTGGAGAGACCTATGGCTACACCTTC